This TCR beta chain comes out of a study of blood T cell repertoires in COVID-19. About the research overall: Some COVID-19 samples were acute and others convalescent; all came from the United States, Italy and Spain. T cells, B-cell-depleted T cells, or PBMCs provided the cDNA or gDNA that served as material.

The CDR3 covers 13 residues. Per the germline V gene, CDR1 is SGHKS and CDR2 is YYEKEE (reference sequence). In the source study's methods: Nucleated cell number was recorded as an estimate derived from reference gene primer amplification. Sequenced by immunoSEQ multiplex PCR; TCRdb stores in-frame clones only, minus some. V and J calls and clone size come straight from that table; D and trimming were deduced from the DNA. The repertoire has around 150,000 clones, 87% of them found once; the top ten carry 3.5% to 5.5%. The chain couples TRBV5-5 to TRBJ2-7, with a weak D call TRBD2 (6 bases). The receptor comes from a woman in her thirties or forties with acute or convalescent COVID-19. The sequenced sample consisted of peripheral blood. CDR3 coding DNA: TGTGCCAGCAGCTTGGTGCTTGGGACTTCAAGCGTTGTC. Translated: CASSLVLGTSSVV.